Listed below are T cell receptor beta chains from one sample, sequenced in a study of beta chain features in type 1 diabetes. The method was immunoSEQ multiplex PCR; TCRdb's version includes in-frame clones alone and lacks a portion of them. The sample yields 500,000 to 800,000 clones, approximately 13% seen once. Sequencing was performed on naive CD4+ T cells from blood. The receptors originated from a man aged 25-45 years with type 1 diabetes. Both conserved end residues are trimmed from each CDR3. The order of the fields is J gene, V gene, CDR3 length, CDR3 protein.

TRBJ1-3	TRBV11-3	11	ASSLVGGNTIY
TRBJ1-5	TRBV19	13	ASSMGTQGVQPQH
TRBJ2-5	TRBV2	11	ASRGTVQETQY
TRBJ2-7	TRBV5-6	9	ASSLEHEQY
TRBJ1-5	TRBV2	11	ASLARYNQPQH
TRBJ2-3	TRBV7-9	14	ASSLRGAASTDTQY
TRBJ2-7	TRBV5-6	12	ASSFWDRGTSGL
TRBJ1-2	TRBV2	12	ASSERGQGHGYT
TRBJ2-1	TRBV2	13	ASSEAQASYGEQF
TRBJ1-6	TRBV30	13	AWSLLNNRGSPLH
TRBJ1-2	TRBV6-1	11	ASSEPGPRGYT
TRBJ1-4	TRBV25-1	13	ASSEEGGYLEKLF
TRBJ1-2	TRBV29-1	10	SVAGQGYGYT
TRBJ2-1	TRBV9	12	ASSVTPDGNEQF
TRBJ1-2	TRBV6-5	11	ASSLRQHYGYT
TRBJ2-5	TRBV28	10	ASIGGPETQY
TRBJ1-4	TRBV5-1	11	ASSSDSAEKLF
TRBJ1-4	TRBV5-4	12	ASSLGGTNEKLF
TRBJ2-7	TRBV27	11	ASSAIPSYEQY
TRBJ2-2	TRBV10-3	12	AISEGANTGELF
TRBJ2-1	TRBV5-4	12	ASSWGQADNEQF
TRBJ2-7	TRBV25-1	10	ASSEFPGEQY
TRBJ2-7	TRBV4-3	11	ASSQDLGREQY
TRBJ2-7	TRBV7-2	14	ASSLGGGGSSYEQY